The subject of this entry is one T cell receptor (beta chain). Its antigen is as yet unknown. MiXCR was run by TCRdb on the reads, yielding one entry per CDR3 protein. This sample has some 900,000 distinct CDR3 sequences, with 32% found just once. V lost 0 bases to trimming and J lost 3 bases, with 8 bases between them. Germline loops: CDR1 MNHEY, CDR2 SVGEGT. The CDR3 spans 14 residues. The record originates from a study of T cell repertoires in cytomegalovirus infection. As for the study in general: Both recently identified HLA-C-restricted and well-studied HLA-B-restricted CMV epitopes were used in the study. Both a matching HLA type and CMV infection were indicated by public TCR beta signatures.

V is TRBV6-2 or TRBV6-3 and J is TRBJ2-5, with D tentatively TRBD2 (5 bases). This TCR was recovered from a human donor in good health (CMV status not recorded). Some clones in this sample may be carry-over from other donors' samples. Sequenced here: cultured CD8+ T cells from PBMCs, sampled from culture after CMV antigen stimulation. This chain's CDR3 is CASSYSVREETQYF. For the CDR3, the DNA is TGTGCCAGCAGTTACTCAGTGCGGGAAGAGACCCAGTACTTC.